These 9 T cell receptor beta chains originate from one sample sequenced in a study of monozygotic twins with inflammatory bowel disease. Following a re-call of the 5' RACE reads, TCRdb has one entry per CDR3 protein and lacks DNA. This specimen shows fewer than 450,000 distinct CDR3 sequences; the ten leading clones hold 2% to 3%. The sequencing input was blood. The source of these receptors is a human donor with ulcerative colitis or Crohn's disease, or a healthy co-twin of an affected twin (not recorded which).

The chain carries TRBV5-4 and TRBJ1-5. CDR1 and CDR2 (germline): SGHNT, YYREEE (reference sequence). The CDR3 sequence is 15 residues long. The CDR3 region is CASSWVGGTDQPQHF.

V gene TRBV18 combines with J gene TRBJ2-7; TCRdb indicates TRBD1, and absent DNA this call remains unverified. CDR3 size: 16 residues. Germline lookup yields CDR1 KGHSH and CDR2 LQKENI. CDR3 region: CASSRKIGTDSYEQYF.

The chain recombines TRBV6-1 with TRBJ2-7; the D gene TCRdb calls, TRBD1, cannot be checked with no DNA. CDR1 is MNHNS and CDR2 is SASEGT in the germline V gene. The CDR3 spans 17 residues. The CDR3 sequence: CASSQSRRDIPYYEQYF.

The chain recombines TRBV5-1 with TRBJ2-3. The germline V gene has CDR1 SGHRS and CDR2 YFSETQ. The CDR3 is 15 amino acids. CDR3 amino acids: CASSLYARPTDTQYF.

This rearrangement joins TRBV29-1 to TRBJ1-5; the TCRdb call, TRBD1, lacks DNA for checking. The CDR3 is 13 residues long. The germline V gene encodes CDR1 SQVTM and CDR2 ANQGSEA. The CDR3 reads CSVQGYSNQPQHF.

The genes are TRBV5-1 and TRBJ2-1; TCRdb reports TRBD1, a call that lacks DNA to check it against. In germline, CDR1 is SGHRS, CDR2 YFSETQ. The CDR3 is 15 residues long. CDR3 protein: CASSAGDSSYNEQFF.

The chain carries TRBV30 and TRBJ1-1. Germline loops: CDR1 GTSNPN, CDR2 SVGIG (reference sequence). The CDR3 consists of 14 residues. The CDR3 reads CAWSGVGSEAEAFF.

CDR3: CASSVETSGGQETQYF. This chain uses TRBV9 with TRBJ2-5; lacking DNA, the TRBD2 call made by TCRdb goes unchecked. The length of the CDR3 is 16 residues. Looked up from germline, CDR1 is SGDLS and CDR2 is YYNGEE.

V and J are TRBV5-6 and TRBJ1-5; TCRdb lists TRBD1, though no DNA is available to test this call. Germline V gives CDR1 SGHDT, CDR2 YYEEEE. The length of the CDR3 is 16 residues. This CDR3 is CASSTGQGDRNQPQHF.